The next 6 T cell receptor beta chains were all read from a single sample in a study of T cell repertoires in cytomegalovirus infection. Each CDR3 protein gets one entry after TCRdb re-called the reads with MiXCR. The sample lists 150,000 or so distinct CDR3 sequences, about a fifth seen once, with roughly 25% in the top ten. For these TCRs, the target antigens are not known. The sample in question was CD8+ T cells from cultured PBMCs, obtained from culture after CMV antigen stimulation. The receptors were gathered from a human donor in good health (CMV status not recorded). Some clones in this sample may be carry-over from other donors' samples.

The CDR3 is CASSSGTGNSPLHF. The DNA of the CDR3 is TGTGCCAGCAGCTCCGGGACAGGCAATTCACCCCTCCACTTT. The genes are TRBV7-9 and TRBJ1-6, with 8 bases identical to TRBD1. With 4 bases clipped from V and 7 bases from J, the junction kept 3 bases outside the gene matches. Germline V gene data show CDR1 as SEHNR and CDR2 as FQNEAQ (reference sequence). This CDR3 has 14 residues.

This clonotype was seen only a few times. This chain joins TRBV6-2 or TRBV6-3 and TRBJ2-7; D is undetermined. Germline-derived CDR1 and CDR2 are MNHEY and SVGEGT. The V gene lost 2 bases and the J gene lost 0 bases, with 5 bases spanning the gap. The CDR3 spans 13 residues. The CDR3 nucleotides are TGTGCCAGCAGTTACAGGGTCTCCTACGAGCAGTACTTC. Translating gives CASSYRVSYEQYF.

This clonotype was seen many times. The chain recombines TRBV27 with TRBJ2-3, with a tentative D call TRBD2 (5 bases). This CDR3 region has 13 residues. Trimming removed 3 bases at V and 4 bases at J, with 8 bases between. Germline V lookup: CDR1 MNHEY, CDR2 SMNVEV (reference sequence). CDR3 DNA sequence: TGTGCCAGCAGTTTTGGAGGCCCAGATACGCAGTATTTT. Its translation: CASSFGGPDTQYF.

The rearrangement joins TRBV7-9 to TRBJ1-2, with D possibly being TRBD1 (5 bases). V was pared by 5 bases and J by 5 bases, with 21 bases between. In germline, CDR1 is SEHNR, CDR2 FQNEAQ (reference sequence). The CDR3 length is 16 residues. CDR3 nucleotides: TGTGCCAGCAGCCGGGACGTACCTTCCCGAGGGTATGGCTACACCTTC. Translated: CASSRDVPSRGYGYTF.

V and J are TRBV12-3 or TRBV12-4 and TRBJ2-6, with 9 bases aligning to TRBD1. With V trimmed by 3 bases and J by 0 bases, 6 bases remained unmatched. This CDR3 region has 18 residues. The CDR3 nucleotides read TGTGCCAGCAGTTTGCGGACAGGGGAGGACTCTGGGGCCAACGTCCTGACTTTC. Its protein product is CASSLRTGEDSGANVLTF.

This chain joins TRBV6-1 and TRBJ1-6; D is unresolved. CDR1 is MNHNS, CDR2 SASEGT, per germline. This CDR3 is 15 amino acids long. V lost 1 base and J lost 3, with 7 bases in between. The CDR3 sequence: CASSEGLGYNSPLHF. The CDR3 nucleotides are TGTGCCAGCAGTGAAGGACTGGGCTATAATTCACCCCTCCACTTT.